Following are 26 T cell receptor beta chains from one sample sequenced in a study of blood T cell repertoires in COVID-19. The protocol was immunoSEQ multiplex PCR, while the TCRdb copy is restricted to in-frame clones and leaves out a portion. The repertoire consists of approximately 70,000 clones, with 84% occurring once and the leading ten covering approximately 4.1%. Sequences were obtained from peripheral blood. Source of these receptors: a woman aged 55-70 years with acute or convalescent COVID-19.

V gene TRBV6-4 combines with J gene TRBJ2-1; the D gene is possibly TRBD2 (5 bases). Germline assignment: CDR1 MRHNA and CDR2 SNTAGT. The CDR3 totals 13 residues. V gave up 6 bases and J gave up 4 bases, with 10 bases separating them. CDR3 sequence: CASSPTGYNEQFF. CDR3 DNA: TGTGCCAGCAGCCCAACGGGGTACAATGAGCAGTTCTTC.

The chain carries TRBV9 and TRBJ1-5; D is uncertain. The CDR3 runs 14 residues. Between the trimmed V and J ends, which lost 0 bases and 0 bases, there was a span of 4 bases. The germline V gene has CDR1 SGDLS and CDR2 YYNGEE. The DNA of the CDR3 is TGTGCCAGCAGCGTAGCGGGTAGCAATCAGCCCCAGCATTTT. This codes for CASSVAGSNQPQHF.

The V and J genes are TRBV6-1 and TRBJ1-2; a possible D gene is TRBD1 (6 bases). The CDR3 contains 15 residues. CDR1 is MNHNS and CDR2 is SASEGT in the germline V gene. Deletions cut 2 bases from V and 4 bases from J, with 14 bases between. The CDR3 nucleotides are TGTGCCAGCAGTGAACGGACAGTATCAAGCTATGGCTACACCTTC. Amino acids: CASSERTVSSYGYTF.

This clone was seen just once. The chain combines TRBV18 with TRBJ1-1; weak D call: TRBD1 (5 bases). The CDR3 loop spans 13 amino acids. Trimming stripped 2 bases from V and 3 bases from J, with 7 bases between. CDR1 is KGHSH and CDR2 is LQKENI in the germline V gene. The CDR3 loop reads CASSPAGYTEAFF. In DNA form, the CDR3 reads TGTGCCAGCTCACCAGCAGGGTACACTGAAGCTTTCTTT.

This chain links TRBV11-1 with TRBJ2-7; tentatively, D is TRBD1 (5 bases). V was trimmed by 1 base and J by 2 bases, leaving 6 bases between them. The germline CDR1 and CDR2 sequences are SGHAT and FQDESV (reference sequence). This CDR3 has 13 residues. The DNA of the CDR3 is TGTGCCAGCAGCTTAGGACAGCCCTACGAGCAGTACTTC. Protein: CASSLGQPYEQYF.

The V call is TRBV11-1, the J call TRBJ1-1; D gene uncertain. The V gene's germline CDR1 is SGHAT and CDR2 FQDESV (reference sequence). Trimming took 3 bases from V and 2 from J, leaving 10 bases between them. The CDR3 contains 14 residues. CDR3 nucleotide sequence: TGTGCCAGCAGCTTTGGCTCTTTTAACACTGAAGCTTTCTTT. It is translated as CASSFGSFNTEAFF.

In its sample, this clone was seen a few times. The CDR3 is CASSQAHRGNTEAFF. The DNA for the CDR3 is TGTGCCAGCAGCCAAGCTCACAGGGGGAACACTGAAGCTTTCTTT. The J gene is TRBJ1-1, the V gene TRBV14, with 7 bases identical to TRBD1. J lost 1 base, V lost 1 base, and 3 bases had no gene match. The CDR3 spans 15 residues. Germline values: CDR1 SGHDN, CDR2 FVKESK.

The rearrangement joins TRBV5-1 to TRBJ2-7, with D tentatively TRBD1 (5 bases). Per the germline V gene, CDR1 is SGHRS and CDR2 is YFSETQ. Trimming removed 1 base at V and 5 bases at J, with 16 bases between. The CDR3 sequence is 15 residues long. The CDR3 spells CASSLTVTVDDEQYF. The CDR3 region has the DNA TGCGCCAGCAGCTTGACGGTGACAGTAGACGACGAGCAGTACTTC.

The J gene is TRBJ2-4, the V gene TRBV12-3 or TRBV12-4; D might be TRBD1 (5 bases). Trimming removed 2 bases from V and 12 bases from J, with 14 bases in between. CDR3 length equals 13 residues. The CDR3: CASSLSTGKAQYF. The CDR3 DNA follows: TGTGCCAGCAGTTTATCTACAGGAAAGGCTCAGTACTTC.

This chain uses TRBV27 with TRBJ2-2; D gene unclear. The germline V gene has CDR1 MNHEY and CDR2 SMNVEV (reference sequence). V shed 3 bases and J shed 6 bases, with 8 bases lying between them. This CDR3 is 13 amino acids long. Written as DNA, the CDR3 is TGTGCCAGCAGTTTCGGAGTCGCCGGGGAGCTGTTTTTT. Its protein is CASSFGVAGELFF.

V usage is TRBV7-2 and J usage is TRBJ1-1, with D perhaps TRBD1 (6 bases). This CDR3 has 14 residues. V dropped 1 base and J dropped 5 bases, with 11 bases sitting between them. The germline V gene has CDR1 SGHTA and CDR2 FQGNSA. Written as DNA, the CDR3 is TGTGCCAGCAGCTTAGAGTGGCAGGGGACTGAAGCTTTCTTT. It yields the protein CASSLEWQGTEAFF.

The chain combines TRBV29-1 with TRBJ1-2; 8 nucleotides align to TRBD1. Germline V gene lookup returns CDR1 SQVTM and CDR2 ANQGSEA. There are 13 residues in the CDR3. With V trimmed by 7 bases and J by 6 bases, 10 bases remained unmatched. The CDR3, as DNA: TGCAGCGACTTAGGACAGGGAAGTGATGGCTACACCTTC. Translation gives CSDLGQGSDGYTF.

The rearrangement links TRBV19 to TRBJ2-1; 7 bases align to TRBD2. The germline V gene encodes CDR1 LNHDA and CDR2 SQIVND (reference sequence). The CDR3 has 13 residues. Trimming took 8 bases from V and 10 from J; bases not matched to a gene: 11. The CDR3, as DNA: TGTGCCAGTGTACCGGGATGGGGAGGGGAGCAGTTCTTC. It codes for CASVPGWGGEQFF.

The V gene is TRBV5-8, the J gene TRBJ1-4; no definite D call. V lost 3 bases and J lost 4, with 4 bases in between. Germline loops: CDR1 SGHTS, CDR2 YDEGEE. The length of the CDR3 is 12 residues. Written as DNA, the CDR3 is TGTGCCAGCAGCTACAATAATGAAAAACTGTTTTTT. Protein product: CASSYNNEKLFF.

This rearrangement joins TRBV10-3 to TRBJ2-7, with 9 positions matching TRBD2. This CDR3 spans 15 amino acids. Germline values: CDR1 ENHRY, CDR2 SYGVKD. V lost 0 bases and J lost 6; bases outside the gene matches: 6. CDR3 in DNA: TGTGCCATCAGTGAGTCGAGGCTAGCGGGAACCGAGCAGTACTTC. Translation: CAISESRLAGTEQYF.

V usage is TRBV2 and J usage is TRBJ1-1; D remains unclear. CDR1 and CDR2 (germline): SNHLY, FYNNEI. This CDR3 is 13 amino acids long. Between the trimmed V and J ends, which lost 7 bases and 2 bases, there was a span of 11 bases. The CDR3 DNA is TGTGCCAGCAAAATAGCGCTCAACACTGAAGCTTTCTTT. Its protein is CASKIALNTEAFF.

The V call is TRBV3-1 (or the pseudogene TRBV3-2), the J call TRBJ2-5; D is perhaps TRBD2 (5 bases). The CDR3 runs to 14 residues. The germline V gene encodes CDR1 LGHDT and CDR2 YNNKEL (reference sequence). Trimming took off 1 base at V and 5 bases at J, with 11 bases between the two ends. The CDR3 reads CASSQGNGVETQYF. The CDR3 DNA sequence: TGTGCCAGCAGCCAAGGAAACGGGGTGGAGACCCAGTACTTC.

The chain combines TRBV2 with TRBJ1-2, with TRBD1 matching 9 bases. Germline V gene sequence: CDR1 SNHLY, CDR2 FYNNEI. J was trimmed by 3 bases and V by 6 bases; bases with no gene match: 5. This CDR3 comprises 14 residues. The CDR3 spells CASRRQGGDYGYTF. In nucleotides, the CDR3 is TGTGCCAGCAGGAGACAGGGGGGGGACTATGGCTACACCTTC.

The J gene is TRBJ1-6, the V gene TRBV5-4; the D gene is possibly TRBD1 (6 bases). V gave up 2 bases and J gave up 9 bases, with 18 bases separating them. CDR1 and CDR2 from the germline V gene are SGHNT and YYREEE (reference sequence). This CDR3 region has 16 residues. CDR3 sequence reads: CASSLGGGGVGSPLHF. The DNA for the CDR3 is TGTGCCAGCAGCTTAGGGGGGGGAGGGGTCGGTTCACCCCTCCACTTT.

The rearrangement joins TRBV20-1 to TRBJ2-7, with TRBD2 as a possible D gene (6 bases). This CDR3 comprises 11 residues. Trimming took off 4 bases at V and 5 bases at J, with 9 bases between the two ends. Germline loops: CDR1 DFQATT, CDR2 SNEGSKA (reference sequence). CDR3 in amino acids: CSANSGHEQYF. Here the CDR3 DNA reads TGCAGTGCTAACAGCGGGCACGAGCAGTACTTC.

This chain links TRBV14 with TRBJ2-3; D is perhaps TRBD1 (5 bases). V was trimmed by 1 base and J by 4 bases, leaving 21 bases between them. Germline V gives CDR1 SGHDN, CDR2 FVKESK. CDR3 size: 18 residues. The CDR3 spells CASSQGAVAGPQADTQYF. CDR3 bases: TGTGCCAGCAGCCAAGGGGCCGTGGCAGGGCCACAGGCAGATACGCAGTATTTT.

The CDR3 DNA is TGTGCCAGCAGCGTCCCCGCTGGCGGGGGTTATCAAGAGACCCAGTACTTC. It codes for CASSVPAGGGYQETQYF. V is TRBV5-4 and J is TRBJ2-5; 7 bases map to TRBD2. The CDR3 is 17 amino acids. Germline lookup yields CDR1 SGHNT and CDR2 YYREEE (reference sequence). Trimming at V came to 4 bases and at J to 2 bases, leaving 14 bases not matched to a gene.

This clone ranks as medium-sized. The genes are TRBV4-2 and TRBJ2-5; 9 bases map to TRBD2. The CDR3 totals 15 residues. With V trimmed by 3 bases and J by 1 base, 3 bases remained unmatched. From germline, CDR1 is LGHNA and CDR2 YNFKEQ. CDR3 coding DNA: TGTGCCAGCAGCCAGGGTAGCGGGGGCCAAGAGACCCAGTACTTC. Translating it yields CASSQGSGGQETQYF.

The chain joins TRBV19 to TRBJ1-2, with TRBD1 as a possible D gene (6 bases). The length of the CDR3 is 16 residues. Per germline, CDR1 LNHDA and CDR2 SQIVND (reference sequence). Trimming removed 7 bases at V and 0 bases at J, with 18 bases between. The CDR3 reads CASKTNGGLANYGYTF. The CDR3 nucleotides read TGTGCCAGTAAAACAAACGGGGGGCTTGCTAACTATGGCTACACCTTC.

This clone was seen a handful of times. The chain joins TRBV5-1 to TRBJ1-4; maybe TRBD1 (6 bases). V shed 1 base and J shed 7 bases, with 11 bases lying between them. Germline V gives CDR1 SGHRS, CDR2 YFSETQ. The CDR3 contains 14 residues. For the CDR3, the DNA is TGCGCCAGCAGCTTGACAGGGTTCCGTGAAAAACTGTTTTTT. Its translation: CASSLTGFREKLFF.

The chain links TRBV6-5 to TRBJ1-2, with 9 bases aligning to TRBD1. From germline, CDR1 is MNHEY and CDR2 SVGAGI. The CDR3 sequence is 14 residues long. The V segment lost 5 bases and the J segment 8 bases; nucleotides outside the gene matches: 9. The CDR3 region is CASSPGQGKGGYTF. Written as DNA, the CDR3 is TGTGCCAGCAGTCCGGGACAGGGAAAGGGCGGCTACACCTTC.